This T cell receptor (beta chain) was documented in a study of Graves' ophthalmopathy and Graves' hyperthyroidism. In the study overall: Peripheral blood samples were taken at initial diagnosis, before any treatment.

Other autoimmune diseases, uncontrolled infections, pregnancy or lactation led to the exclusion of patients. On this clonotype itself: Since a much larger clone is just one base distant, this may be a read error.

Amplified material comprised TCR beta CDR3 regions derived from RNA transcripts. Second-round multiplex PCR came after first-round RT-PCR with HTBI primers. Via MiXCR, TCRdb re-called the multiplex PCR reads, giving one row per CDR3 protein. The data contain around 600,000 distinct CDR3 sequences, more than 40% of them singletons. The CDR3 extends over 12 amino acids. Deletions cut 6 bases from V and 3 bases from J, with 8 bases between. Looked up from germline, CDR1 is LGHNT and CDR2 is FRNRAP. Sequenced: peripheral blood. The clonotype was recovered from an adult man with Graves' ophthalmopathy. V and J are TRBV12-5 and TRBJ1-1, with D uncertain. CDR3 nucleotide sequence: TGTGCTAGTGGCCAAGGCGACACTGAAGCTTTCTTT. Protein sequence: CASGQGDTEAFF. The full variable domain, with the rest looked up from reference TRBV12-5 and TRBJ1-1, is DARVTQTPRHKVTEMGQEVTMRCQPILGHNTVFWYRQTMMQGLELLAYFRNRAPLDDSGMPKDRFSAEMPDATLATLKIQPSEPRDSAVYFCASGQGDTEAFFGQGTRLTVV.